This T cell receptor beta chain was sequenced in a study of PD-1 blockade in classical Hodgkin lymphoma. Study background: Every 2 weeks, patients had 3 mg/kg nivolumab intravenously. Regarding the study as a whole: Partial responders and progressors had significantly lower baseline TCR diversity.

Time point noted: cycle 4 day 1 (C4D1), after five to seven weeks of nivolumab. Autologous stem cell transplantation was followed by relapse in every patient, and brentuximab vedotin exposure varied. Classifying best responses yielded complete response, partial response or progressive disease. Data came from immunoSEQ multiplex PCR; TCRdb stores just in-frame clones and leaves some out. This table has 45,000 to 55,000 clones, about 75% appearing once. Of note for this clone: No antigen is known for it.

Germline V gives CDR1 SGHTS, CDR2 YDEGEE. This CDR3 contains 15 residues. Trimming cost V 0 bases and J 0 bases, with 10 bases left between them. The source was peripheral blood mononuclear cells (PBMCs), collected before the fourth cycle of nivolumab. The chain combines TRBV5-8 with TRBJ2-7, with D unresolved. The sequence came from a human donor with classical Hodgkin lymphoma. In DNA, the CDR3 is TGTGCCAGCAGCTTGGTTACAGCAACCTCCTACGAGCAGTACTTC. This gives the protein CASSLVTATSYEQYF. The variable domain in full, with the rest retrieved from reference TRBV5-8 and TRBJ2-7, is EAGVTQSPTHLIKTRGQQATLRCSPISGHTSVYWYQQALGLGLQFLLWYDEGEERNRGNFPPRFSGRQFPNYSSELNVNALELEDSALYLCASSLVTATSYEQYFGPGTRLTVT.